The entry below gives a single TCR beta chain sequence along with its context. The antigen is unknown. Germline and junction disagree at one end, which may indicate a read error. This sample stems from a study of OX40 agonist ivuxolimab in advanced cancers. Across the study: Of mixed ages from roughly 23 to 80 and averaging 60 years, the group was roughly 83% male. The study's findings and limits: Certain nonresponding patients likewise had low normalized T-cell clonal expansion.

TCRdb's table, derived via immunoSEQ multiplex PCR, lists solely in-frame clones and lacks some. The data show tens of thousands of clones, just under 90% seen once. Germline assignment: CDR1 MNHNS and CDR2 SASEGT. This CDR3 is built from 12 residues. The sequenced sample was CD4+ or CD8+ T cells sorted from blood, obtained in a trial of the OX40 agonist ivuxolimab. The chain has TRBV6-1 and TRBJ1-1; unclear D gene. The sequence derives from an adult with an advanced solid tumor such as melanoma, head and neck, liver or kidney cancer. CDR3 loop: CASRRLVPESFF. In DNA, the CDR3 is TGTGCCAGCAGGCGCCTCGTACCTGAATCTTTCTTT.